This T cell receptor (beta chain) was obtained from a study of glioma-infiltrating T cells. This clonotype appeared many times. An end of the junction differs from the germline gene, which may be a read error. The iRepertoire nested amplicon-rescue multiplex PCR amplified TCR alpha and beta CDR3s from RNA. TCRdb called the multiplex PCR reads again in MiXCR, with one record for every CDR3 protein. The table includes approximately 90,000 distinct CDR3 sequences, 20% to 25% detected once. The CDR3 is 11 residues long. Germline CDR1 and CDR2: SQVTM and ANQGSEA. The sequence was obtained from a human donor with low-grade glioma or glioblastoma, undergoing nonglioma brain surgery, or in good health (not recorded which). The sequenced material came from glioma tissue, nonneoplastic brain tissue, or PBMCs (not recorded which). The chain links TRBV29-1 to TRBJ2-5; D not certain. CDR3 nucleotide sequence: TGCAGCGTTGAAGATGAAGAGGCCCAGTACTTC. As protein: CSVEDEEAQYF. The entire variable domain, with the rest obtained from reference TRBV29-1 and TRBJ2-5, is as follows: SAVISQKPSRDICQRGTSLTIQCQVDSQVTMMFWYRQQPGQSLTLIATANQGSEATYESGFVIDKFPISRPNLTFSTLTVSNMSPEDSSIYLCSVEDEEAQYFGPGTRLLVL.